A single sample gave rise to the 24 T cell receptor beta chains below, sequenced in a study of blood T cell repertoires in COVID-19. Only in-frame clones appear in the TCRdb table, and some are missing; sequencing was by immunoSEQ multiplex PCR. Counted here are fewer than 300,000 clones, about 90% occurring once; the ten biggest clones make up about 2.5%. The specimen was peripheral blood. The receptor source for this set is a woman in her fifties or sixties with acute or convalescent COVID-19.

This chain connects TRBV4-1 to TRBJ2-1; 13 bases match TRBD2. This CDR3 is built from 19 residues. J lost 5 bases, V lost 4 bases, and 14 bases had no gene match. In germline, CDR1 is MGHRA, CDR2 YSYEKL. CDR3 in amino acids: CASSLPPGLAGNLHNEQFF. The DNA of the CDR3 is TGCGCCAGCAGCCTACCCCCGGGACTAGCGGGAAATCTACACAATGAGCAGTTCTTC.

This clone was seen only once. The chain links TRBV4-2 to TRBJ1-4, with TRBD1 matching 7 bases. Germline lookup yields CDR1 LGHNA and CDR2 YNFKEQ. The CDR3 loop spans 15 amino acids. With V trimmed by 1 base and J by 5 bases, 4 bases remained unmatched. CDR3 nucleotides: TGTGCCAGCAGCCAAGTACAGGGGAGCAATGAAAAACTGTTTTTT. Encoded protein: CASSQVQGSNEKLFF.

The chain combines TRBV5-1 with TRBJ1-5, with 9 bases identical to TRBD1. With 4 bases clipped from V and 5 bases from J, the junction kept 4 bases outside the gene matches. This CDR3 contains 14 residues. Per germline, CDR1 SGHRS and CDR2 YFSETQ. The DNA for the CDR3 is TGCGCCAGCAGCCCGACAGGGGGGTATCAGCCCCAGCATTTT. Translated, it gives CASSPTGGYQPQHF.

The CDR3 DNA reads as TGTGCCAGCAGTTTAGTAGGGGGTCGCTATGGCTACACCTTC. This gives the protein CASSLVGGRYGYTF. V and J are TRBV27 and TRBJ1-2; weak D call: TRBD1 (6 bases). Germline CDR1 is MNHEY and CDR2 is SMNVEV (reference sequence). The CDR3 totals 14 residues. V lost 2 bases and J 4 bases, leaving 11 bases between the germline ends.

V usage is TRBV3-1 (or the pseudogene TRBV3-2) and J usage is TRBJ2-7, with D possibly TRBD2 on 5 matching bases. Trimming removed 1 base at V and 7 bases at J, with 8 bases between. Germline loops: CDR1 LGHDT, CDR2 YNNKEL (reference sequence). This CDR3 is 12 amino acids long. CDR3 sequence reads: CASSQVTGEQYF. The CDR3 DNA follows: TGTGCCAGCAGCCAAGTTACGGGGGAGCAGTACTTC.

This sequence joins TRBV6-6 and TRBJ1-5; TRBD1 might be the D (6 bases). Germline assignment: CDR1 MNHNY and CDR2 SVGAGI (reference sequence). Trimming shortened V by 3 bases and J by 5 bases, and 17 bases separated the two germline ends. The CDR3 loop spans 16 amino acids. The CDR3 spells CASSYLGGVGDQPQHF. In DNA form, the CDR3 reads TGTGCCAGCAGTTATTTAGGGGGAGTAGGGGATCAGCCCCAGCATTTT.

This clone showed up just once. Other DNA sequences in this specimen translate into the identical CDR3. The chain combines TRBV28 with TRBJ2-7; D unresolved. V shed 5 bases and J shed 0 bases, with 5 bases lying between them. The CDR3 is made up of 12 amino acids. In germline, CDR1 is MDHEN, CDR2 SYDVKM. As DNA, the CDR3 is TGTGCCAGCAGTAGCTCCTCCTACGAGCAGTACTTC. Translation: CASSSSSYEQYF.

This chain uses TRBV27 with TRBJ1-2; D call uncertain. The ends were cut back, 3 bases at V and 6 bases at J, with 11 bases in the middle. The CDR3 length is 13 residues. Germline V gene sequence: CDR1 MNHEY, CDR2 SMNVEV (reference sequence). CDR3 amino acids: CASSFEGWDGYTF. The CDR3 DNA reads TGTGCCAGCAGTTTTGAGGGCTGGGATGGCTACACCTTC.

This clone has only one observation. The CDR3 DNA reads TGTGCCAGCAGTTTTCCAGGAATGTACCAAGAGACCCAGTACTTC. It specifies CASSFPGMYQETQYF. The V and J genes are TRBV28 and TRBJ2-5; no reliable D call. V was clipped by 3 bases and J by 0 bases, with 11 bases between them. The germline CDR1 and CDR2 sequences are MDHEN and SYDVKM. The CDR3 length is 15 residues.

This clone was observed a few times. The chain has TRBV21-1 and TRBJ2-7; the D call in the table, TRBD2, was not verified against the DNA. TRBV21-1 is a known pseudogene. The CDR3 consists of 16 residues. CDR3 sequence: CASSKGGLAGEYEQYF. DNA of the CDR3: TGTGCCAGCAGCAAAGGCGGACTAGCGGGAGAGTACGAGCAGTACTTC.

V is TRBV29-1 and J is TRBJ2-3; TRBD1 is a possible D gene (6 bases). The CDR3 runs 14 residues. With 4 bases removed from V and 0 bases from J, the gap between germline ends came to 11 bases. Germline lookup yields CDR1 SQVTM and CDR2 ANQGSEA. The CDR3 protein is CSVAGDLSTDTQYF. The DNA for the CDR3 is TGCAGCGTTGCAGGGGACCTAAGCACAGATACGCAGTATTTT.

This rearrangement joins TRBV28 to TRBJ1-2, with D tentatively TRBD1 (6 bases). Germline values: CDR1 MDHEN, CDR2 SYDVKM. The CDR3 is 13 amino acids. Trimming stripped 2 bases from V and 8 bases from J, with 12 bases between. In DNA, the CDR3 is TGTGCCAGCAGTTTAAGCCAGGGGCCGGGCTACACCTTC. It translates to CASSLSQGPGYTF.

The rearrangement links TRBV5-6 to TRBJ2-1; the match to TRBD2 covers 9 bases. The CDR3 has 16 amino acids. Trimming took 4 bases from V and 8 from J; bases not matched to a gene: 13. The V gene's germline CDR1 is SGHDT and CDR2 YYEEEE. CDR3 bases: TGTGCCAGCAGCGCATTATCTAGCGGGATTGGCGATGAGCAGTTCTTC. Translating it yields CASSALSSGIGDEQFF.

The gene calls are TRBV27 and TRBJ2-1; TRBD2 might be the D (6 bases). Germline V CDR1 and CDR2: MNHEY, SMNVEV (reference sequence). The CDR3 covers 14 residues. Trimming removed 5 bases from V and 5 bases from J, with 13 bases in between. The CDR3 DNA follows: TGTGCCAGCAGTCGAGTGGGGGGTAACAATGAGCAGTTCTTC. Translated: CASSRVGGNNEQFF.

This clone turned up a few times. The rearrangement links TRBV6-5 to TRBJ1-6; D is unclear. The V gene lost 2 bases and the J gene lost 7 bases, with 6 bases spanning the gap. Per germline, CDR1 MNHEY and CDR2 SVGAGI. This CDR3 comprises 13 residues. CDR3 residues: CASSYGPNSPLHF. The DNA of the CDR3 is TGTGCCAGCAGTTACGGGCCAAATTCACCCCTCCACTTT.

V and J are TRBV5-1 and TRBJ1-2; D is possibly TRBD1 (6 bases). Per germline, CDR1 SGHRS and CDR2 YFSETQ. Trimming pared 5 bases from V and 2 bases from J, leaving 13 bases between. The CDR3 runs to 14 residues. DNA of the CDR3: TGCGCCAGCAGACAGGGTTCCTCCAACTATGGCTACACCTTC. It encodes CASRQGSSNYGYTF.

This sequence joins TRBV19 and TRBJ2-7; 10 bases fit TRBD2. The CDR3 is 13 residues long. Germline lookup yields CDR1 LNHDA and CDR2 SQIVND (reference sequence). J lost 2 bases, V lost 8 bases, and 3 bases had no gene match. The CDR3 sequence: CASQLAGPYEQYF. CDR3 DNA sequence: TGTGCCAGTCAACTAGCGGGGCCCTACGAGCAGTACTTC.

This clone was recorded once. The chain combines TRBV25-1 with TRBJ1-1; 7 nucleotides match TRBD1. Trimming cost V 7 bases and J 0 bases; bases outside gene matches: 14. The CDR3 covers 17 residues. The germline gives CDR1 MGHDK, CDR2 SYGVNS. The CDR3 loop is CASTPLPGGQMNTEAFF. For the CDR3, the DNA is TGTGCCAGCACCCCACTGCCAGGGGGACAAATGAACACTGAAGCTTTCTTT.

The J gene is TRBJ2-3, the V gene TRBV7-2; D remains unclear. Germline CDR1 is SGHTA and CDR2 is FQGNSA. V lost 2 bases, J lost 5 bases, and 2 bases lay in between. The CDR3 has 11 residues. CDR3 DNA: TGTGCCAGCAGCTTACTAGATACGCAGTATTTT. Amino acids: CASSLLDTQYF.

This clone was detected only once. V is TRBV30 and J is TRBJ1-2; unclear D gene. Trimming cost V 7 bases and J 8 bases, with 17 bases left between them. The CDR3 runs 12 residues. The germline gives CDR1 GTSNPN, CDR2 SVGIG (reference sequence). CDR3 DNA sequence: TGTGCCTACCTAAGCGACTTCCAAGGCTACACCTTC. This encodes CAYLSDFQGYTF.

This chain connects TRBV19 to TRBJ2-7, with TRBD2 as a possible D gene (6 bases). This CDR3 has 14 residues. The V gene's germline CDR1 is LNHDA and CDR2 SQIVND (reference sequence). V shed 6 bases and J shed 2 bases, with 14 bases lying between them. The CDR3 spells CASSVRRGTYEQYF. The DNA of the CDR3 is TGTGCCAGTAGCGTCAGGCGGGGTACCTACGAGCAGTACTTC.

The rearrangement links TRBV4-1 to TRBJ2-2; 15 bases match TRBD2. Unmatched junction bases numbered 5, after V lost 2 bases and J lost 4 bases. The CDR3 covers 18 residues. Germline CDR1 is MGHRA and CDR2 is YSYEKL. The CDR3 nucleotides read TGCGCCAGCAGCCAATCGGGACTAGCGGGAGGATTCACCGGGGAGCTGTTTTTT. Protein: CASSQSGLAGGFTGELFF.

This sequence joins TRBV5-1 and TRBJ2-7; a possible D gene is TRBD2 (6 bases). This CDR3 region has 13 residues. Trimming stripped 1 base from V and 7 bases from J, with 12 bases between. The germline CDR1 and CDR2 sequences are SGHRS and YFSETQ. Here the CDR3 DNA reads TGCGCCAGCAGCTTGCAGGAGGGTTGGGAGCAGTACTTC. The encoded protein is CASSLQEGWEQYF.

J is TRBJ2-7 and V is TRBV27; TRBD2 matches 11 bases. The CDR3 contains 16 residues. CDR1 is MNHEY, CDR2 SMNVEV, per germline (reference sequence). V dropped 4 bases and J dropped 0; count of bases not matched to a gene: 5. The CDR3 here is CASSSLAGAFSYEQYF. Written as DNA, the CDR3 is TGTGCCAGCAGTTCACTAGCGGGAGCCTTCTCCTACGAGCAGTACTTC.